This T cell receptor beta chain was profiled in a study of T cell changes during pregnancy in multiple sclerosis (dated by TCRdb to between 2018 and 2020). Regarding the study in general: The study examined how the T cell repertoire changed over the course of pregnancy in women with multiple sclerosis.

Library preparation employed the immunoSEQ multiplex PCR assay. The clones in this table, taken by TCRdb from immuneACCESS, are in-frame only. Not every clone is retained; where verified, under half of the shortfall comes from an unresolved V gene, and the cause of the rest is unknown. The sample profile shows about 50,000 clones; just over 90% of them were found once. Jointly, the top ten make up about 0.37% of the sample. Trimming accounts for 3 bases at V and 5 bases at J, while the number of junction bases matched to no gene is 8. Sequences SGDLS (CDR1) and YYNGEE (CDR2) are obtained from the germline V gene. From the cysteine through the phenylalanine, the CDR3 covers 15 amino acids. Solely the CDR3 DNA is kept, with 45 bases framed from the first base. Notes on this clone: What antigen it recognizes has not been identified. No base quality information exists; no much larger clone differs at one position.

The receptor comes from a female donor with multiple sclerosis, enrolled in a pregnancy study. The chain employs TRBV9 and TRBJ2-7, with 10 middle bases fitting TRBD1. Sequenced here: CD4+ T cells from peripheral blood mononuclear cells, sampled before pregnancy. The sequenced DNA: TGTGCCAGCAGCGCACGGGGGGACAGGGGCCACGAGCAGTACTTC. Its protein is CASSARGDRGHEQYF.